The 10 T cell receptor beta chains below come from one sample, sequenced in a study of blood T cell repertoires in COVID-19. Using immunoSEQ multiplex PCR, the repertoire was profiled, and TCRdb retains in-frame clones only, with some absent. This sample carries approximately 250,000 clones, 85% to 95% of them seen once, and the ten largest clones take about 3%. Sequencing input: PBMCs or T cells enriched from blood (not recorded which). The receptors originated from a man in his forties who had been exposed to COVID-19.

Here the CDR3 reads CASSLTYGGYTF. CDR3 nucleotide sequence: TGTGCCAGCAGCTTAACGTACGGTGGCTACACCTTC. J is TRBJ1-2 and V is TRBV7-9; unclear D gene. This CDR3 has 12 amino acids. CDR1 is SEHNR, CDR2 FQNEAQ, per germline (reference sequence). Trimming stripped 2 bases from V and 7 bases from J, with 8 bases between.

The rearrangement joins TRBV19 to TRBJ1-4; D perhaps matches TRBD1 (6 bases). The CDR3 is 16 amino acids. Per germline, CDR1 LNHDA and CDR2 SQIVND (reference sequence). Trimming took off 4 bases at V and 0 bases at J, with 12 bases between the two ends. The CDR3 is CASSNPPGATNEKLFF. For the CDR3, the DNA is TGTGCCAGTAGTAACCCGCCAGGGGCAACTAATGAAAAACTGTTTTTT.

The chain employs TRBV5-1 and TRBJ1-3, with 7 nucleotides matching TRBD1. Germline assignment: CDR1 SGHRS and CDR2 YFSETQ. The CDR3 runs 16 residues. With 4 bases clipped from V and 0 bases from J, the junction kept 7 bases outside the gene matches. The CDR3 DNA reads as TGCGCCAGCAGCGCGGCTGCAGGGGGCTCTGGAAACACCATATATTTT. Translation: CASSAAAGGSGNTIYF.

The sample holds one count of this clone. The chain has TRBV9 and TRBJ2-1; D call uncertain. Trimming shortened V by 0 bases and J by 3 bases, and 13 bases separated the two germline ends. The CDR3 is 16 residues long. Germline values: CDR1 SGDLS, CDR2 YYNGEE. This CDR3 is CASSVGADGSYNEQFF. In nucleotides, the CDR3 is TGTGCCAGCAGCGTAGGGGCAGATGGCAGCTACAATGAGCAGTTCTTC.

This clone was seen only once. The V and J genes are TRBV5-1 and TRBJ2-7, with 13 nucleotides matching TRBD2. CDR1 is SGHRS, CDR2 YFSETQ, per germline. The J segment lost 4 bases and the V segment lost 0 bases, leaving 4 bases of the junction unmatched. CDR3 size: 16 residues. CDR3 region: CASSLGTSGRIYEQYF. DNA for the CDR3: TGCGCCAGCAGCTTGGGGACTAGCGGGAGAATTTACGAGCAGTACTTC. Complete variable domain (other parts from reference TRBV5-1 and TRBJ2-7): KAGVTQTPRYLIKTRGQQVTLSCSPISGHRSVSWYQQTPGQGLQFLFEYFSETQRNKGNFPGRFSGRQFSNSRSEMNVSTLELGDSALYLCASSLGTSGRIYEQYFGPGTRLTVT.

The V call is TRBV28, the J call TRBJ2-1, with 8 nucleotides matching TRBD2. J lost 1 base, V lost 4 bases, and 18 bases had no gene match. The CDR3 is made up of 20 amino acids. Germline V CDR1 and CDR2: MDHEN, SYDVKM. In DNA, the CDR3 is TGTGCCAGCAGTTCAGACGGGAGCGGGGGATTAGCCCCTTCCTACAATGAGCAGTTCTTC. It yields the protein CASSSDGSGGLAPSYNEQFF.

The V call is TRBV4-2, the J call TRBJ2-7; TRBD1 agrees at 7 bases. The CDR3 length is 12 residues. With 4 bases clipped from V and 3 bases from J, the junction kept 0 bases outside the gene matches. CDR1 LGHNA and CDR2 YNFKEQ come from the germline V gene. CDR3 protein: CASSPGGYEQYF. The CDR3 nucleotides are TGTGCCAGCAGCCCAGGGGGCTACGAGCAGTACTTC.

The V call is TRBV19, the J call TRBJ1-4; TRBD1 matches 9 bases. CDR1 is LNHDA, CDR2 SQIVND, per germline (reference sequence). V gave up 6 bases and J gave up 8 bases; unmatched junction bases: 10. The CDR3 is 15 residues long. The CDR3 region is CASRNTGGALEKLFF. CDR3 sequence (DNA): TGTGCCAGTAGGAATACAGGGGGCGCGTTGGAAAAACTGTTTTTT.

V and J are TRBV29-1 and TRBJ1-2; weak D call: TRBD1 (5 bases). This CDR3 contains 13 residues. The V end lost 7 bases, the J end lost 2 bases, and 14 bases lay between the germline ends. The germline V gene encodes CDR1 SQVTM and CDR2 ANQGSEA. The CDR3 loop is CSGGDSKNYGYTF. In DNA, the CDR3 is TGCAGCGGAGGAGACAGTAAGAACTATGGCTACACCTTC.

This clone was seen a single time. This chain connects TRBV5-1 to TRBJ1-1; TRBD1 matches at 8 bases. The CDR3 runs to 15 residues. CDR1 and CDR2 from the germline V gene are SGHRS and YFSETQ. V lost 5 bases and J lost 0; bases outside the gene matches: 6. CDR3 protein: CASSSDRGLNTEAFF. The CDR3 coding sequence is TGCGCCAGCAGTTCAGACAGGGGTTTGAACACTGAAGCTTTCTTT.